One and the same sample provided the 18 T cell receptor beta chains below, sequenced in a study of T cell responses to AZD1222 COVID-19 vaccine. Method: immunoSEQ multiplex PCR; TCRdb's copy keeps in-frame clones and lacks some. Here the sample spans 55,000 to 65,000 clones, around 90% being singletons. The sequenced sample was peripheral blood, obtained on day 0 of AZD1222 vaccination. These receptors were collected from an adult in good health.

The chain combines TRBV11-3 with TRBJ1-1, with 7 bases that match TRBD1. Germline CDR1 SGHNT, CDR2 YENEEA. With 5 bases clipped from V and 5 bases from J, the junction kept 11 bases outside the gene matches. The CDR3 has 15 amino acids. This CDR3 is CASSALTGEGTEAFF. DNA of the CDR3: TGTGCCAGCAGCGCCCTCACAGGGGAGGGGACTGAAGCTTTCTTT.

V and J are TRBV19 and TRBJ1-5, with no clear D. V lost 1 base and J 2 bases, leaving 9 bases between the germline ends. Germline CDR1 reads LNHDA; CDR2 reads SQIVND (reference sequence). The CDR3 contains 15 residues. The CDR3 DNA sequence: TGTGCCAGTAGTATAGGGGTAGGTGGCAATCAGCCCCAGCATTTT. Protein: CASSIGVGGNQPQHF.

Comment on this clone: The DNA is omitted, as the CDR3 cannot be located on it reliably, and the CDR3 follows TCRdb's listing. The chain joins TRBV12-2 to TRBJ2-7; TRBD2 is taken as the D call from the table, unchecked against the DNA. TRBV12-2 is a listed pseudogene. The CDR3 has 18 amino acids, counting both end residues. The CDR3 is CASRLRVGCGSCSHEQYF.

This chain links TRBV4-3 with TRBJ2-3; TRBD2 agrees at 15 bases. Germline values: CDR1 LGHNA, CDR2 YSLEER. This CDR3 comprises 20 residues. V gave up 4 bases and J gave up 0 bases; unmatched junction bases: 11. The CDR3 protein is CASSLGTSGRNGPSTDTQYF. The DNA of the CDR3 is TGCGCCAGCAGCCTCGGGACTAGCGGGAGGAATGGGCCTAGCACAGATACGCAGTATTTT.

The V gene is TRBV11-3, the J gene TRBJ1-1, with 9 bases identical to TRBD1. This CDR3 has 13 amino acids. From germline, CDR1 is SGHNT and CDR2 YENEEA. With 4 bases clipped from V and 6 bases from J, the junction kept 3 bases outside the gene matches. In nucleotides, the CDR3 is TGTGCCAGCAGCTCGAGACAGGGGGCTGAAGCTTTCTTT. Translating gives CASSSRQGAEAFF.

A few counts support this clone. This chain connects TRBV30 to TRBJ2-2; TRBD2 matches at 7 bases. Germline V lookup: CDR1 GTSNPN, CDR2 SVGIG (reference sequence). This CDR3 comprises 13 residues. The ends lost 3 bases at V and 6 bases at J; junction bases unmatched: 4. The CDR3 bases are TGTGCCTGGAGGCGGGAGTGGGCCGGGGAGCTGTTTTTT. Translated, it gives CAWRREWAGELFF.

This clone was counted once. The V gene is TRBV3-1 (or the pseudogene TRBV3-2), the J gene TRBJ2-5; 9 nucleotides agree with TRBD1. V was pared by 0 bases and J by 6 bases, with 11 bases of the junction left unmatched. Germline V lookup: CDR1 LGHDT, CDR2 YNNKEL (reference sequence). CDR3 length: 17 residues. The CDR3 is CASSQDSGTGIGQTQYF. CDR3 in DNA: TGTGCCAGCAGCCAAGATTCGGGGACAGGGATAGGGCAGACCCAGTACTTC.

This chain joins TRBV7-2 and TRBJ2-3; weak D call: TRBD2 (7 bases). CDR1 and CDR2 (germline): SGHTA, FQGNSA. This CDR3 comprises 15 residues. Trimming took off 5 bases at V and 0 bases at J, with 12 bases between the two ends. In nucleotides, the CDR3 is TGTGCCAGCAGCAATAGGGGGGGGAGCACAGATACGCAGTATTTT. Encoded protein: CASSNRGGSTDTQYF.

The genes are TRBV24-1 and TRBJ1-2, with unresolved D. The germline gives CDR1 KGHDR, CDR2 SFDVKD. This CDR3 contains 15 residues. Trimming cost V 4 bases and J 1 base, with 12 bases left between them. DNA of the CDR3: TGTGCCACCAGTGACGGCCTAGGAAGTAACTATGGCTACACCTTC. Its protein product is CATSDGLGSNYGYTF.

The chain uses TRBV19 and TRBJ1-5, with 8 bases aligning to TRBD1. The CDR3 is made up of 14 amino acids. Germline CDR1 and CDR2: LNHDA and SQIVND (reference sequence). Trimming at V came to 3 bases and at J to 7 bases, leaving 5 bases not matched to a gene. CDR3 sequence reads: CASSMDRVGQPQHF. The CDR3 nucleotides are TGTGCCAGTAGTATGGACAGGGTCGGGCAGCCCCAGCATTTT.

The rearrangement uses TRBV11-2 and TRBJ2-2, with D tentatively TRBD2 (6 bases). There are 15 residues in the CDR3. Between the trimmed V and J ends, which lost 3 bases and 7 bases, there was a span of 15 bases. Germline CDR1 and CDR2: SGHAT and FQNNGV. The DNA of the CDR3 is TGTGCCAGCAGCTTTCCCCCGGAGGGAATCGGGGAGCTGTTTTTT. It translates to CASSFPPEGIGELFF.

The V call is TRBV28, the J call TRBJ2-7, with TRBD2 matching 7 bases. The CDR3 is 14 residues long. J gave up 6 bases and V 3 bases, and 8 bases lay outside the gene matches. From germline, CDR1 is MDHEN and CDR2 SYDVKM. CDR3 protein: CASSLRRERAEQYF. CDR3 in DNA: TGTGCCAGCAGTTTGAGGCGGGAGAGAGCCGAGCAGTACTTC. Full variable domain (outside the CDR3, taken from reference TRBV28 and TRBJ2-7): DVKVTQSSRYLVKRTGEKVFLECVQDMDHENMFWYRQDPGLGLRLIYFSYDVKMKEKGDIPEGYSVSREKKERFSLILESASTNQTSMYLCASSLRRERAEQYFGPGTRLTVT.

V is TRBV6-1 and J is TRBJ2-7; the match to TRBD2 covers 13 bases. This CDR3 is built from 15 residues. Germline CDR1 and CDR2: MNHNS and SASEGT. V trimming: 1 base; J trimming: 3 bases; junction bases outside the gene matches: 0. The CDR3 reads CASSEGTSGSYEQYF. The CDR3 nucleotides are TGTGCCAGCAGTGAAGGGACTAGCGGGAGCTACGAGCAGTACTTC.

The CDR3 sequence: CASTPPRQPTPETQYF. CDR3 nucleotides: TGTGCCAGCACCCCCCCCAGACAACCAACGCCGGAGACCCAGTACTTC. V usage is TRBV11-3 and J usage is TRBJ2-5, with no clear D. The CDR3 contains 16 residues. Germline lookup yields CDR1 SGHNT and CDR2 YENEEA. Trimming removed 7 bases at V and 5 bases at J, with 23 bases between.

This clone was counted once. The chain couples TRBV5-1 to TRBJ2-1; D is tentatively TRBD1 or TRBD2 (5 bases each). Germline CDR1 reads SGHRS; CDR2 reads YFSETQ. V was cut by 1 base and J by 9 bases, with 14 bases left in between. The CDR3 sequence is 14 residues long. DNA of the CDR3: TGCGCCAGCAGCTTGCGGGAATCAGGGAGTGAGCAGTTCTTC. This gives the protein CASSLRESGSEQFF.

This clone was recorded a few times. The CDR3: CASSMAAGASYEQYF. In DNA form, the CDR3 reads TGTGCCAGTAGTATGGCAGCGGGAGCCTCCTACGAGCAGTACTTC. The V and J genes are TRBV19 and TRBJ2-7; 8 bases map to TRBD2. V shed 3 bases, J shed 0 bases, and the junction held 4 bases outside the gene matches. Germline assignment: CDR1 LNHDA and CDR2 SQIVND (reference sequence). The CDR3 is 15 residues long.

V is TRBV11-3 and J is TRBJ1-2, with D hard to call. The CDR3 sequence is 13 residues long. The V end was cut by 0 bases, the J end by 8 bases, with 10 bases between. The germline CDR1 and CDR2 sequences are SGHNT and YENEEA. The CDR3 loop is CASSLDPSLGYTF. The DNA of the CDR3 is TGTGCCAGCAGCTTAGATCCCAGTCTGGGCTACACCTTC.

The count of this clone is one. The rearrangement joins TRBV30 to TRBJ2-3; 12 positions agree with TRBD2. The trim removed 5 bases at V and 4 bases at J, leaving 7 bases unmatched. Germline V gives CDR1 GTSNPN, CDR2 SVGIG (reference sequence). The length of the CDR3 is 15 residues. Here the CDR3 reads CAWGRLAGAPDTQYF. CDR3 coding DNA: TGTGCCTGGGGTCGACTAGCGGGAGCTCCAGATACGCAGTATTTT.